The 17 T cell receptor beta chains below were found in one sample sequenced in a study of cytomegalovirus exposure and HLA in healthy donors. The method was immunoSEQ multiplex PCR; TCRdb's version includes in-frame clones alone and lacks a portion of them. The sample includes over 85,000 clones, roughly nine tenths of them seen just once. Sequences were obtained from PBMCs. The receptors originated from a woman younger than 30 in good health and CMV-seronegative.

The CDR3 DNA follows: TGTGCCAGTAGTATTCTTCCCGTTGGGGCCCTGGACGAGCAGTACTTC. It yields the protein CASSILPVGALDEQYF. This chain uses TRBV19 with TRBJ2-7, with D tentatively TRBD1 (5 bases). The V and J ends lost 3 bases and 5 bases respectively, with 20 bases between them. Germline loops: CDR1 LNHDA, CDR2 SQIVND (reference sequence). This CDR3 contains 16 residues. Supplemented by reference TRBV19 and TRBJ2-7, the full variable domain reads DGGITQSPKYLFRKEGQNVTLSCEQNLNHDAMYWYRQDPGQGLRLIYYSQIVNDFQKGDIAEGYSVSREKKESFPLTVTSAQKNPTAFYLCASSILPVGALDEQYFGPGTRLTVT.

The chain's CDR3 is CAIKGSGTGVYEQYF. The CDR3 region has the DNA TGTGCCATCAAAGGATCCGGGACAGGGGTCTACGAGCAGTACTTC. The V call is TRBV10-3, the J call TRBJ2-7, with 10 bases aligning to TRBD1. Germline assignment: CDR1 ENHRY and CDR2 SYGVKD. This CDR3 is built from 15 residues. The J segment lost 3 bases and the V segment lost 7 bases, leaving 9 bases of the junction unmatched.

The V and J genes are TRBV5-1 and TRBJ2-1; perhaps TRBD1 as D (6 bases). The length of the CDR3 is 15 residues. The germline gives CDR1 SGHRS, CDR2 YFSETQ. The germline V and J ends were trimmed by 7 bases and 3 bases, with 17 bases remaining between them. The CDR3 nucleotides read TGCGCCAGCTCGGGTGGGGACATTTTCTACAATGAGCAGTTCTTC. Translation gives CASSGGDIFYNEQFF.

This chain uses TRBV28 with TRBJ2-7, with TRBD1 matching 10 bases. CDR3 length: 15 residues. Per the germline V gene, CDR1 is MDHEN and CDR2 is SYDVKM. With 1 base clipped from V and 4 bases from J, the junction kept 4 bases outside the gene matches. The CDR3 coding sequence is TGTGCCAGCAGTTTATTGGGACAGGGGTTTTACGAGCAGTACTTC. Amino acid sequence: CASSLLGQGFYEQYF. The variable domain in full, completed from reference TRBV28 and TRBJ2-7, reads DVKVTQSSRYLVKRTGEKVFLECVQDMDHENMFWYRQDPGLGLRLIYFSYDVKMKEKGDIPEGYSVSREKKERFSLILESASTNQTSMYLCASSLLGQGFYEQYFGPGTRLTVT.

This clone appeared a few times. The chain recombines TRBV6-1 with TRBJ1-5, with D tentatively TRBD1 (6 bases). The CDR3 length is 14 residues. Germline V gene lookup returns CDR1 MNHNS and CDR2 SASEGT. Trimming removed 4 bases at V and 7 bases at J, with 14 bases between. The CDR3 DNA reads TGTGCCAGCAGTGTGAGGCCAGGGGTGCAGCCCCAGCATTTT. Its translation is CASSVRPGVQPQHF.

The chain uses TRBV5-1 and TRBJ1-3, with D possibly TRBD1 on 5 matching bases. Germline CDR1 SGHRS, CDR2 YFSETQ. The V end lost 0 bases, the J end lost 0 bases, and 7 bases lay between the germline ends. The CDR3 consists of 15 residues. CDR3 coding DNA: TGCGCCAGCAGCTTGGGGGGCCTCTCTGGAAACACCATATATTTT. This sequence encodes CASSLGGLSGNTIYF.

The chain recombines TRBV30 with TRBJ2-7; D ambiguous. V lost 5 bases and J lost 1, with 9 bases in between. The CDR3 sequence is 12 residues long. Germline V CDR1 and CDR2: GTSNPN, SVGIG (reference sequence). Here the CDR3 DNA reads TGTGCCTGGGGCCGCGGTTCCTACGAGCAGTACTTC. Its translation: CAWGRGSYEQYF.

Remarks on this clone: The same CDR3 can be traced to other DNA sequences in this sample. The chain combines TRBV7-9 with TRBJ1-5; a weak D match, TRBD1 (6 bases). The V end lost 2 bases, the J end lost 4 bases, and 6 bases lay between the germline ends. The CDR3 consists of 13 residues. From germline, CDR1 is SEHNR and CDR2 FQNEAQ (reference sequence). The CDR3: CASSLQGNQPQHF. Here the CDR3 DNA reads TGTGCCAGCAGCTTACAGGGGAATCAGCCCCAGCATTTT. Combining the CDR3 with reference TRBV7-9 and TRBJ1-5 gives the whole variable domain DTGVSQNPRHKITKRGQNVTFRCDPISEHNRLYWYRQTLGQGPEFLTYFQNEAQLEKSRLLSDRFSAERPKGSFSTLEIQRTEQGDSAMYLCASSLQGNQPQHFGDGTRLSIL.

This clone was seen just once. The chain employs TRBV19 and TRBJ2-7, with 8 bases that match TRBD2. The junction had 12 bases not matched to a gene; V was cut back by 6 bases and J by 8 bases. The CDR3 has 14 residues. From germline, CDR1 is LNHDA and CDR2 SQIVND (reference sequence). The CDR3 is CASSSTGIAGQQYF. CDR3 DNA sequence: TGTGCCAGTAGCTCAACCGGGATAGCGGGACAGCAGTACTTC.

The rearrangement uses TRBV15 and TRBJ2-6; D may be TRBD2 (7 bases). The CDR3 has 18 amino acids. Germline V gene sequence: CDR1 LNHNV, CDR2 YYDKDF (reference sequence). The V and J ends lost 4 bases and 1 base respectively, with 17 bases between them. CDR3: CATSNPGGLPSGANVLTF. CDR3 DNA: TGTGCCACCAGCAACCCCGGGGGGCTGCCGTCTGGGGCCAACGTCCTGACTTTC. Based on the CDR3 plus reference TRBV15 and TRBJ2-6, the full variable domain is DAMVIQNPRYQVTQFGKPVTLSCSQTLNHNVMYWYQQKSSQAPKLLFHYYDKDFNNEADTPDNFQSRRPNTSFCFLDIRSPGLGDTAMYLCATSNPGGLPSGANVLTFGAGSRLTVL.

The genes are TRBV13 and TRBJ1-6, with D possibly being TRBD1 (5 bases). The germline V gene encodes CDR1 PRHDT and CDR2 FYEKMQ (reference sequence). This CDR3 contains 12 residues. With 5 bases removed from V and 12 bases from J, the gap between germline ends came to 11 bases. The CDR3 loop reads CASSAQELPLHF. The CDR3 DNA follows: TGTGCCAGCAGCGCACAGGAATTACCCCTCCACTTT.

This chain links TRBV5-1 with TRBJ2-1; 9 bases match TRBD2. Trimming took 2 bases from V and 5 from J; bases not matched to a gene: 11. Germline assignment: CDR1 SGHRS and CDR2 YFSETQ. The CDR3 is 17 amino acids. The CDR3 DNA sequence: TGCGCCAGCAGCTTAGGACTAGCGAAGACGGGGGACAATGAGCAGTTCTTC. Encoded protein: CASSLGLAKTGDNEQFF.

The CDR3 bases are TGTGCCAGCAGCACTAGCGGGAGTACGGGCGAGCAGTACTTC. Translated: CASSTSGSTGEQYF. The chain couples TRBV7-9 to TRBJ2-7, with 11 bases matching TRBD2. CDR1 is SEHNR, CDR2 FQNEAQ, per germline (reference sequence). The trim removed 5 bases at V and 6 bases at J, leaving 6 bases unmatched. The CDR3 sequence is 14 residues long.

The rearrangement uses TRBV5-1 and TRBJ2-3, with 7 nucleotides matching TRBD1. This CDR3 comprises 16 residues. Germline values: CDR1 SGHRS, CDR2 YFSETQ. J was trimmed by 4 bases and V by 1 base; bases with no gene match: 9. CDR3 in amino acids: CASSLMDRRFPDTQYF. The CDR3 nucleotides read TGCGCCAGCAGCTTGATGGACAGGAGATTCCCAGATACGCAGTATTTT.

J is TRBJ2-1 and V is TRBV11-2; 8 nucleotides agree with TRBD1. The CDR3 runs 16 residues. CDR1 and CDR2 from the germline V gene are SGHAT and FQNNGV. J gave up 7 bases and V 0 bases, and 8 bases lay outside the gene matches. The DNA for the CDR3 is TGTGCCAGCAGCTTAGAATTTGGACAGGGATTAAATGAGCAGTTCTTC. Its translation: CASSLEFGQGLNEQFF.

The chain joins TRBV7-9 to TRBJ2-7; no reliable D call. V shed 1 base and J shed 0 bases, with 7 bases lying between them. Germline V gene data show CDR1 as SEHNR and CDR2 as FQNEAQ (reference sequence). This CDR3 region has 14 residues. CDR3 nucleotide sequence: TGTGCCAGCAGCTTAGGGGCCAGCTCCTACGAGCAGTACTTC. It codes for CASSLGASSYEQYF.

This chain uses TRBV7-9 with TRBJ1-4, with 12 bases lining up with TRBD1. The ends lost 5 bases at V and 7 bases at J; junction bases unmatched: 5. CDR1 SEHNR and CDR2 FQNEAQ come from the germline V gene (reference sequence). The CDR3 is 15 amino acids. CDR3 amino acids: CASSRQGQGAEKLFF. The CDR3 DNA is TGTGCCAGCAGCCGTCAGGGACAGGGGGCTGAAAAACTGTTTTTT.